One sample yielded the 14 T cell receptor beta chains listed below, sequenced in a study of T cell responses to AZD1222 COVID-19 vaccine. Produced via immunoSEQ multiplex PCR; TCRdb's table is partial and in-frame only. The table records almost 95,000 clones, around 85% of them present only once. Material: peripheral blood, obtained 28 days after the second AZD1222 dose. The source is an adult who received the AZD1222 COVID-19 vaccine.

The V call is TRBV20-1, the J call TRBJ2-7; D is perhaps TRBD2 (5 bases). The CDR3 spans 14 residues. Germline-derived CDR1 and CDR2 are DFQATT and SNEGSKA (reference sequence). V was cut by 3 bases and J by 7 bases, with 19 bases left in between. CDR3 amino acids: CSASYGRAEGEQYF. The CDR3 DNA reads TGCAGTGCTAGTTATGGAAGGGCCGAGGGAGAGCAGTACTTC.

The chain links TRBV13 to TRBJ2-3, with 7 bases fitting TRBD2. V lost 8 bases and J lost 1; bases outside the gene matches: 6. Germline CDR1 PRHDT, CDR2 FYEKMQ (reference sequence). The CDR3 spans 14 residues. CDR3 nucleotide sequence: TGTGCCAGCGCGGGGGACGGTGGCACAGATACGCAGTATTTT. Translated: CASAGDGGTDTQYF.

This chain uses TRBV7-6 with TRBJ2-5, with 9 positions matching TRBD1. CDR3 length equals 14 residues. Germline assignment: CDR1 SGHVS and CDR2 FNYEAQ. V shed 2 bases, J shed 3 bases, and the junction held 1 base outside the gene matches. CDR3 protein: CASSLTGGEETQYF. CDR3 DNA sequence: TGTGCCAGCAGCTTAACAGGGGGCGAAGAGACCCAGTACTTC.

The CDR3, as DNA: TGTGCCAGCAGCGCCTCTCGGGTTTATGGCTACACCTTC. Its protein is CASSASRVYGYTF. This rearrangement joins TRBV5-6 to TRBJ1-2; D gene unclear. Germline CDR1 is SGHDT and CDR2 is YYEEEE. The CDR3 runs to 13 residues. V was clipped by 4 bases and J by 5 bases, with 12 bases between them. The full variable domain, completed using reference TRBV5-6 and TRBJ1-2, is DAGVTQSPTHLIKTRGQQVTLRCSPKSGHDTVSWYQQALGQGPQFIFQYYEEEERQRGNFPDRFSGHQFPNYSSELNVNALLLGDSALYLCASSASRVYGYTFGSGTRLTVV.

The chain is built from TRBV19 and TRBJ1-2, with D possibly TRBD1 on 6 matching bases. Germline lookup yields CDR1 LNHDA and CDR2 SQIVND (reference sequence). Trimming took 6 bases from V and 8 from J, leaving 19 bases between them. The CDR3 extends over 14 amino acids. This chain's CDR3 is CASRGQGQRVGYTF. In DNA form, the CDR3 reads TGTGCCAGTAGGGGGCAGGGACAAAGGGTCGGCTACACCTTC. Supplemented by reference TRBV19 and TRBJ1-2, the full variable domain reads DGGITQSPKYLFRKEGQNVTLSCEQNLNHDAMYWYRQDPGQGLRLIYYSQIVNDFQKGDIAEGYSVSREKKESFPLTVTSAQKNPTAFYLCASRGQGQRVGYTFGSGTRLTVV.

The chain is built from TRBV4-1 and TRBJ1-6; 7 positions agree with TRBD1. The CDR3 has 19 residues. Germline loops: CDR1 MGHRA, CDR2 YSYEKL. Unmatched junction bases numbered 9, after V lost 1 base and J lost 0 bases. Here the CDR3 DNA reads TGCGCCAGCAGCCAAGGAGGGACAGCACTAAGCTCCTATAATTCACCCCTCCACTTT. The encoded protein is CASSQGGTALSSYNSPLHF.

This sequence joins TRBV24-1 and TRBJ2-2; D is possibly TRBD2 (5 bases). The germline V gene encodes CDR1 KGHDR and CDR2 SFDVKD. V lost 10 bases, J lost 2 bases, and 13 bases lay in between. CDR3 length: 14 amino acids. The CDR3 coding sequence is TGTGCCACTGGGCGCAGGACTAACACCGGGGAGCTGTTTTTT. It translates to CATGRRTNTGELFF.

V and J are TRBV5-4 and TRBJ1-1; 11 bases are shared with TRBD1. This CDR3 has 16 amino acids. Germline values: CDR1 SGHNT, CDR2 YYREEE (reference sequence). V shed 4 bases and J 4 bases; nucleotides not matched to a gene: 9. The CDR3 DNA reads TGTGCCAGCAGCCCCGGGACAGGGGGTGAGAGCACTGAAGCTTTCTTT. It encodes CASSPGTGGESTEAFF.

This chain links TRBV24-1 with TRBJ1-5, with D possibly being TRBD1 (5 bases). Trimming pared 10 bases from V and 0 bases from J, leaving 9 bases between. The CDR3 spans 13 residues. Germline V lookup: CDR1 KGHDR, CDR2 SFDVKD. CDR3 protein: CATMGPSNQPQHF. The CDR3 DNA reads TGTGCCACAATGGGACCTAGCAATCAGCCCCAGCATTTT.

V and J are TRBV10-1 and TRBJ2-7; tentative D call: TRBD1 (5 bases). V gave up 11 bases and J gave up 2 bases, with 19 bases separating them. Germline CDR1 reads WNHNN; CDR2 reads SYGVQD (reference sequence). The CDR3 consists of 14 residues. CDR3 DNA sequence: TGCGCCCGTGTGGTGGGGCGAACTACCTACGAGCAGTACTTC. It codes for CARVVGRTTYEQYF.

The V gene is TRBV2, the J gene TRBJ2-3, with D possibly being TRBD1 (6 bases). Trimming left V 2 bases short and J 5 bases short, with 8 bases between. This CDR3 is built from 13 residues. CDR1 SNHLY and CDR2 FYNNEI come from the germline V gene. In DNA form, the CDR3 reads TGTGCCAGCAGTGAATTACAGGGAGATACGCAGTATTTT. Protein sequence: CASSELQGDTQYF.

The count of this clone is one. CDR3 sequence (DNA): TGTGCCAGCAGCTTGTGGCAGGGGGCTGAAGCTTTCTTT. Its protein product is CASSLWQGAEAFF. V and J are TRBV5-4 and TRBJ1-1; 7 nucleotides agree with TRBD1. This CDR3 has 13 amino acids. Unmatched junction bases numbered 3, after V lost 1 base and J lost 6 bases. CDR1 is SGHNT and CDR2 is YYREEE in the germline V gene (reference sequence).

This chain joins TRBV30 and TRBJ2-7, with D perhaps assigned TRBD1 or TRBD2 (6 bases each). CDR3 length: 12 amino acids. Germline lookup yields CDR1 GTSNPN and CDR2 SVGIG (reference sequence). V dropped 5 bases and J dropped 6 bases, with 14 bases sitting between them. CDR3 sequence (DNA): TGTGCCTGGGGAAGGGGGGTTCCCGAGCAGTACTTC. Translation: CAWGRGVPEQYF.

A few counts support this clone. The genes are TRBV2 and TRBJ1-2, with TRBD1 identical over 9 bases. The CDR3 runs to 15 residues. Germline CDR1 and CDR2: SNHLY and FYNNEI. V gave up 3 bases and J gave up 8 bases; unmatched junction bases: 10. The CDR3 DNA follows: TGTGCCAGCAGTGAGGGGATCGGGACAGGGCACGGCTACACCTTC. It specifies CASSEGIGTGHGYTF.